This TCR beta chain was retrieved from a study of blood T cell repertoires in COVID-19. Turning to the study itself: Material from acute and convalescent COVID-19 was sourced from the United States, Italy and Spain. In each case, the material was cDNA or gDNA derived from T cells, B-cell-depleted T cells, or PBMCs.

Study processing details: Estimation of nucleated cell counts relied on the amplification of reference gene primers. Using immunoSEQ multiplex PCR, the repertoire was profiled, and TCRdb retains in-frame clones only, with some absent. V, J and clone size were drawn from that table, and D and trimming were deduced from the DNA. The sample comprises approximately 240,000 clones, less than 90% of which are singletons, and 5.1% rests with the top ten. The germline CDR1 and CDR2 sequences are SQVTM and ANQGSEA. The CDR3 has 15 residues. With 7 bases removed from V and 4 bases from J, the gap between germline ends came to 22 bases.

The clonotype comes from a woman aged 55-69 years who had recovered from COVID-19. This chain joins TRBV29-1 and TRBJ1-1; tentative D call: TRBD1 (5 bases). Sequencing used peripheral blood. The CDR3 reads CSARAGAWQLTEAFF. The CDR3 bases are TGCAGCGCGAGGGCTGGGGCGTGGCAGCTCACTGAAGCTTTCTTT.